The next 8 T cell receptor beta chains were all read from a single sample in a study of blood T cell repertoires in COVID-19. The data were produced by immunoSEQ multiplex PCR, yet TCRdb's version contains in-frame clones alone and is incomplete. The data show tens of thousands of clones, around 84% seen once. The sample comprised peripheral blood. Receptor source: an older woman in a cohort sampled during active COVID-19.

This chain joins TRBV7-2 and TRBJ2-1; D is perhaps TRBD2 (6 bases). Germline V gives CDR1 SGHTA, CDR2 FQGNSA. Trimming cost V 3 bases and J 4 bases, with 13 bases left between them. The CDR3 runs to 15 residues. The CDR3 protein is CASSLQRGAYNEQFF. CDR3 nucleotides: TGTGCCAGCAGCTTGCAGCGCGGGGCATACAATGAGCAGTTCTTC.

The chain is built from TRBV4-3 and TRBJ2-1; 14 bases fit TRBD2. CDR1 and CDR2 from the germline V gene are LGHNA and YSLEER. This CDR3 spans 17 amino acids. J was trimmed by 10 bases and V by 2 bases; bases with no gene match: 10. The CDR3 protein is CASSQSHRLAGGHEQFF. In DNA form, the CDR3 reads TGCGCCAGCAGCCAAAGTCATCGACTAGCGGGAGGGCACGAGCAGTTCTTC.

CDR3 DNA sequence: TGTGCCAGCAGCTTCCCCAGGGGATTAGAAAAACTGTTTTTT. Translating it yields CASSFPRGLEKLFF. The rearrangement joins TRBV7-9 to TRBJ1-4, with D possibly matching TRBD1 (6 bases). CDR1 is SEHNR and CDR2 is FQNEAQ in the germline V gene (reference sequence). The V gene lost 3 bases and the J gene lost 8 bases, with 13 bases spanning the gap. This CDR3 spans 14 amino acids.

V gene TRBV2 combines with J gene TRBJ2-5; maybe TRBD2 (6 bases). V was shortened by 9 bases and J by 7 bases, with 24 bases between the two germline ends. The germline V gene encodes CDR1 SNHLY and CDR2 FYNNEI. This CDR3 is built from 15 residues. The CDR3 DNA sequence: TGTGCCAGGGGGACCTCCGACCCTCAGGGAGGGACCCAGTACTTC. Translated, it gives CARGTSDPQGGTQYF.

V is TRBV6-5 and J is TRBJ2-1; 9 bases are shared with TRBD2. The CDR3 loop spans 15 amino acids. Losses at the gene ends were 5 bases for V and 8 bases for J; bases not matched to a gene: 10. CDR1 and CDR2 from the germline V gene are MNHEY and SVGAGI. The CDR3 DNA reads as TGTGCCAGCAGTCAGGGAGTAGCGGGAGTAGATGAGCAGTTCTTC. Encoded protein: CASSQGVAGVDEQFF.

The chain employs TRBV2 and TRBJ2-3, with TRBD1 matching 9 bases. J lost 0 bases, V lost 8 bases, and 3 bases had no gene match. CDR1 is SNHLY, CDR2 FYNNEI, per germline. The CDR3 is 14 amino acids. CDR3 in DNA: TGTGCCAGCCTGGGACAGGGTAGCACAGATACGCAGTATTTT. Protein product: CASLGQGSTDTQYF.

This chain uses TRBV4-1 with TRBJ2-7, with a tentative D call TRBD1 (5 bases). CDR1 is MGHRA and CDR2 is YSYEKL in the germline V gene. The CDR3 is 15 residues long. The V end was cut by 0 bases, the J end by 2 bases, with 11 bases between. DNA for the CDR3: TGCGCCAGCAGCCAAGATCCCCAGGGTACCTACGAGCAGTACTTC. Encoded protein: CASSQDPQGTYEQYF.

The chain couples TRBV28 to TRBJ1-5; D is perhaps TRBD1 (6 bases). CDR1 is MDHEN and CDR2 is SYDVKM in the germline V gene. The germline V and J ends were trimmed by 2 bases and 7 bases, with 12 bases remaining between them. The CDR3 runs 14 residues. CDR3 sequence reads: CASSLGGGVQPQHF. The DNA of the CDR3 is TGTGCCAGCAGTTTAGGAGGGGGGGTCCAGCCCCAGCATTTT.